This T cell receptor beta chain was documented in a study of blood T cells in healthy people across ages. The germline CDR1 and CDR2 sequences are SGHRS and YFSETQ. The CDR3 runs to 14 residues. V lost 3 bases, J lost 5 bases, and 7 bases stayed unmatched. The authors ran a second PCR of roughly 7 to 11 cycles using a sample-barcoded 5' primer and a J-beta primer mix. MiXCR was run by TCRdb on the 5' RACE reads, yielding one entry per CDR3 protein. The profile shows over 1,500,000 distinct CDR3 sequences, around 48% of them singletons. Whole-study results and caveats: A strong correlation between TCR beta diversity and naive T cell percentage was seen.

This clonotype was seen a few times. The antigen is undetermined. The source of this sequence is a woman aged 40 to 50 in good health. The chain couples TRBV5-1 to TRBJ2-5; 7 nucleotides align to TRBD2. Sequenced input: blood. The CDR3 DNA reads as TGCGCCAGCAGCTCACAGACTAGCTCGGAGACCCAGTACTTC. It codes for CASSSQTSSETQYF.